The entry below gives a single TCR beta chain sequence along with its context. TCRdb's copy holds only in-frame clones and misses some; the assay was immunoSEQ multiplex PCR. The sample has 60,000 to 70,000 clones, about 80% seen once; the top ten hold roughly 5.8%. This sample is drawn from a study of OX40 agonist ivuxolimab in advanced cancers. Germline trimming cut 2 bases from V and 4 bases from J; bases unmatched to any gene: 13. Germline V gives CDR1 KGHSH, CDR2 LQKENI. The CDR3 consists of 18 residues. The clonotype was recovered from an adult with an advanced solid tumor such as melanoma, head and neck, liver or kidney cancer. The sequences come from CD4+ or CD8+ T cells sorted from blood, collected in a trial of the OX40 agonist ivuxolimab. The V gene is TRBV18, the J gene TRBJ1-2; TRBD1 aligns across 10 bases. The CDR3 spells CASSPLGQGRPPIYGYTF. The CDR3 DNA is TGTGCCAGCTCACCATTGGGACAGGGGAGGCCCCCCATCTATGGCTACACCTTC.